This T cell receptor (beta chain) emerged from a study of beta chain features in type 1 diabetes (dated by TCRdb to 2016 to 2019). Looking at the study overall: Mean age, gender distribution, total cell number and subset yield were not different between patients and healthy donors. A total of just under 110,000,000 sorted cells were examined across all samples, and RNA yield correlated strongly with the number of cells per subset. The study compared TCRB repertoires of sorted circulating CD4+ T cell subsets between recently diagnosed type 1 diabetes patients and matched healthy donors. Naive and central memory subsets were obtained from all 30 or so donors, but regulatory and stem cell-like memory subsets were isolated from only 8 patients and about eight healthy donors.

As concerns this clone: Its antigen specificity is not known. One base away there is no much larger clone; base qualities are not given.

General conclusions and limits of the study: PCR might favor shorter templates, but patient and control samples were amplified and corrected together, so any skew would affect both groups equally. Because cDNA was sequenced instead of genomic DNA, highly expressing activated cells could be over-represented, though the groups showed no difference in activation or CD3 levels. Because small numbers of individuals were included in the HLA sub-analyses, any influence of HLA type on TCRB rearrangement was left unresolved. At VDJ recombination sites, type 1 diabetes patients had fewer insertions and more deleted nucleotides, which implies abnormalities in thymic rearrangement. Type 1 diabetes patients showed a moderate but significant shortening of TCRB CDR3 length in all four CD4+ subsets. The naive, central memory and regulatory TCRB repertoires appeared to resemble one another more closely among patients than among healthy donors.

A single peripheral blood draw of 95 to 150 mL on average was collected from each donor into heparinised tubes. Naive, central memory, regulatory and stem cell-like memory CD4+ T cells were sorted on a BD FACSAria II using a panel including CD45RO, CCR7, CD25, CD127, CD95 and CD27. Purity was above 95% for every sorted population. PBMCs were separated immediately by Lymphoprep density gradient centrifugation and were stained directly, without being cultured. To minimize batch effects, samples were stained and sorted in pairs, one healthy donor with one patient per experiment. The entire amount of isolated RNA was reverse transcribed using the High Capacity cDNA Reverse Transcription Kit, so the sequenced TCRB transcripts were expressed ones. Deep immunoSEQ sequencing was performed on naive, central memory and regulatory T cell samples, with an average of roughly 3.5 million total reads per sample. Sorted cells were lysed in RLT buffer and RNA was extracted with DNase-treated RNeasy Micro or Mini kits, depending on cell number. To prevent cross-contamination, each cell subset was processed individually, whereas patient and healthy donor samples were processed jointly. Using the immunoSEQ multiplex PCR, TCRB sequences were amplified from cDNA into 87-bp fragments spanning the CDR3 region. The amplicons were sequenced using the Illumina HiSeq platform. The paper's processing steps were these. Synthetic template baselines were used to correct PCR bias computationally, reads within Hamming distance 2 were collapsed together, and singletons that could not be merged were discarded. Reads were aligned against IMGT so that V, D and J genes, CDR3 length and insertions or deletions at six rearrangement sites could be assigned. Within each subset, clonotype counts were normalized to sorted cell number, and only after that were true diversity and Gini coefficients computed with the tcR R package. Repertoire sharing was quantified using the overlap coefficient calculated on TCRB nucleotide sequences. TCRdb provides this immuneACCESS table in a form limited to in-frame rearrangements. Some clones are lacking; in checked studies, under half of them reflect an unresolved V gene, and why the rest are absent is not known. The DNA gave D and trimming, while V, J and clone size come from that table. The sample includes over 40,000 clones, with around 50% observed a single time. The ten largest clonotypes hold approximately 2.1% of the sample.

Trimming leaves V shorter by 6 bases and J shorter by 2 bases, with the junction holding 5 bases beyond the gene matches. The CDR1 and CDR2 encoded by the germline V gene (reference sequence) are LNHNV and YYDKDF. The CDR3 covers 15 residues, taking in both the cysteine and the phenylalanine. Just CDR3 DNA is preserved here, 45 bases in frame from base 1. The source material was Tregs from blood. The label giving this sample's cell subset or site can be read as: regulatory CD4+ T cells. This TCR came from a woman in her late teens or twenties in good health. Recombination joined TRBV15 with TRBJ2-1, and 9 junction bases match TRBD1. The nucleotide sequence is TGTGCCACCAGGCTAGACAGGGGGGCCTACAATGAGCAGTTCTTC. The encoded protein is CATRLDRGAYNEQFF.